Listed here are 6 T cell receptor beta chains from one sample, sequenced in a study of T cells in Graves' hyperthyroidism and ophthalmopathy (dated by TCRdb to between 2017 and 2020). Libraries were made using multiplex PCR. The sample was run on an Illumina HiSeq 2000. The TCR beta CDR3 regions were amplified from the RNA transcripts. A first-round RT-PCR of the TCR CDR3 used the HTBI primer set with the Qiagen OneStep RT-PCR kit. TCRdb trimmed public reads at Q25 via fastp, called clones via MiXCR and kept in-frame beta chains. Rows merge per CDR3 protein into single entries with the most common DNA and genes. The sample records 800,000 or so distinct CDR3 sequences, 38% of which are singletons. Over 8% of the sample lies in the top ten. Sequenced material: blood. Receptors were obtained from a young man with Graves' hyperthyroidism.

The sample holds a few counts of this clonotype. This chain connects TRBV12-3 or TRBV12-4 to TRBJ1-2; D is unresolved. This CDR3 spans 12 amino acids. The V end was cut by 8 bases, the J end by 6 bases, with 13 bases between. The CDR3 nucleotides are TGTGCCAGCCGGTCAGGATCGGATGGCTACACCTTC. This sequence encodes CASRSGSDGYTF.

This clonotype was seen ten or more times. The CDR3 bases are TGTGCCAGCAGCCCCCTCAGGCGAAGTGAAGCTTTCTTT. Its protein product is CASSPLRRSEAFF. V usage is TRBV13 and J usage is TRBJ1-1, with D unresolved. Germline V gives CDR1 PRHDT, CDR2 FYEKMQ (reference sequence). The length of the CDR3 is 13 residues. Trimming took 5 bases from V and 7 from J, leaving 14 bases between them.

As concerns this clonotype: A much more abundant neighbour one base away suggests this may be a read error. The chain combines TRBV10-3 with TRBJ2-5; the match to TRBD2 covers 7 bases. The germline V gene encodes CDR1 ENHRY and CDR2 SYGVKD. This CDR3 contains 12 residues. The CDR3 DNA reads as TGTGCCATTGCTGGGGGGGAAGAGGCCCAGTACTTC. As protein: CAIAGGEEAQYF.

This clonotype was counted ten times or more. V gene TRBV7-2 combines with J gene TRBJ1-1, with a possible D match to TRBD1 (6 bases). Germline CDR1 is SGHTA and CDR2 is FQGNSA. This CDR3 is 15 amino acids long. Trimming removed 2 bases at V and 1 base at J, with 11 bases between. CDR3 loop: CASSLLTGANTEAFF. CDR3 nucleotides: TGTGCCAGCAGCTTATTGACAGGCGCGAACACTGAAGCTTTCTTT. Looking up the rest from reference TRBV7-2 and TRBJ1-1 gives the full variable domain: GAGVSQSPSNKVTEKGKDVELRCDPISGHTALYWYRQSLGQGLEFLIYFQGNSAPDKSGLPSDRFSAERTGGSVSTLTIQRTQQEDSAVYLCASSLLTGANTEAFFGQGTRLTVV.

A few counts support this clonotype. The rearrangement links TRBV4-1 to TRBJ2-7; D perhaps matches TRBD2 (5 bases). The germline V gene encodes CDR1 MGHRA and CDR2 YSYEKL. CDR3 length: 14 residues. The V end lost 0 bases, the J end lost 2 bases, and 8 bases lay between the germline ends. This CDR3 is CASSQDGKTYEQYF. In nucleotides, the CDR3 is TGCGCCAGCAGCCAAGACGGGAAGACCTACGAGCAGTACTTC.

This rearrangement joins TRBV10-3 to TRBJ1-1; a weak D match, TRBD1 (6 bases). The V gene's germline CDR1 is ENHRY and CDR2 SYGVKD. The CDR3 has 13 residues. V was trimmed by 10 bases and J by 9 bases, leaving 21 bases between them. The CDR3 region is CASSGIDRIKAFF. The DNA of the CDR3 is TGTGCCAGCAGCGGAATTGACAGGATTAAAGCTTTCTTT.